This record covers a single T cell receptor (beta chain). Its antigen is still unknown. The data belong to a study of T cell repertoires in cytomegalovirus infection. Study background: CMV infection and matching HLA type were both indicated by public TCR beta signatures. Whole-study findings and limits: Cumulative public TCR beta family frequency identified CMV carriers with the relevant HLA. Dominating the ex vivo response were TCR beta clonotypes that were CMV-specific and HLA-C-restricted.

Deletions cut 1 base from V and 5 bases from J, with 11 bases between. Germline CDR1 and CDR2: SGHAT and FQDESV (reference sequence). The CDR3 length is 14 residues. A single record per CDR3 protein comes from TCRdb applying MiXCR to the reads. The repertoire has about 110,000 distinct CDR3 sequences, around 9.1% of them found once; the top ten carry roughly 31%. The chain combines TRBV11-1 with TRBJ1-1; D gene ambiguous. The specimen was PBMCs, sequenced either directly or after in vitro stimulation (not recorded which). This TCR derives from a human donor in good health (CMV status not recorded). Some clones in this sample may be carry-over from other donors' samples. For the CDR3, the DNA is TGTGCCAGCAGCTTAGAAGGAGGAGGAACTGAAGCTTTCTTT. Protein sequence: CASSLEGGGTEAFF.